This T cell receptor beta chain was recorded in a study of blood T cell repertoires in COVID-19. Background on the study: Sample material is recorded as cDNA or gDNA derived from T cells, B-cell-depleted T cells, or PBMCs.

The CDR3 has 13 residues. V lost 5 bases to trimming and J lost 9 bases, with 14 bases between them. The V gene's germline CDR1 is SGHTA and CDR2 FQGTGA. Original analysis: Estimation of nucleated cell counts was performed using reference gene primer amplification. Sequenced by immunoSEQ multiplex PCR; TCRdb stores in-frame clones only, minus some. V and J calls and clone size are those listed in that table; D and trimming were worked out from the DNA. Found here are 150,000 to 200,000 clones, 70% to 90% of them singletons; the top ten hold around 0.99%. This chain joins TRBV7-3 and TRBJ2-1, with D possibly TRBD1 on 8 matching bases. The sample consisted of peripheral blood. This clonotype originated in a man aged 18 to 35 with acute or convalescent COVID-19. The CDR3 nucleotides read TGTGCCAGCAGCCTGGACAGGGAGGGTGAGCAGTTCTTC. Amino acids: CASSLDREGEQFF.